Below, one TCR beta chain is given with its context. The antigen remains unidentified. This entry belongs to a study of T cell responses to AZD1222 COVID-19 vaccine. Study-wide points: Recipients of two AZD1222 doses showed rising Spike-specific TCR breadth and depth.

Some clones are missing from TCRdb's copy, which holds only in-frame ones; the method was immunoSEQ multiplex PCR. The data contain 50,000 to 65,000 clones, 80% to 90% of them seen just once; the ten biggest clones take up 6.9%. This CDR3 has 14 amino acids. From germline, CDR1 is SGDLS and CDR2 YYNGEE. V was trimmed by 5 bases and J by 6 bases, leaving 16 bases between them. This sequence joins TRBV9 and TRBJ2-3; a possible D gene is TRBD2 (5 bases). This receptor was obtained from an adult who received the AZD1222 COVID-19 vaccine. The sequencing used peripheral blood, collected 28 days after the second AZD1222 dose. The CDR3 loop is CASSQDQRPDTQYF. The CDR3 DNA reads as TGTGCCAGCAGTCAGGACCAGCGGCCGGATACGCAGTATTTT.